This passage covers 27 T cell receptor beta chains from one sample sequenced in a study of blood T cell repertoires in COVID-19. The repertoire was sequenced with immunoSEQ multiplex PCR; TCRdb's copy has only in-frame clones and lacks some. The data show tens of thousands of clones, around 90% seen once. The sequencing input was PBMCs or T cells enriched from blood (not recorded which). The receptors were gathered from a woman between 40 and 55 years old who had recovered from COVID-19.

The chain is built from TRBV4-2 and TRBJ2-3, with 10 nucleotides matching TRBD2. Germline assignment: CDR1 LGHNA and CDR2 YNFKEQ. CDR3 length: 16 residues. Trimming took 1 base from V and 3 from J; bases not matched to a gene: 4. The CDR3, as DNA: TGTGCCAGCAGCCAAGTTGCTAGCGGGGGAACAGATACGCAGTATTTT. It encodes CASSQVASGGTDTQYF.

This chain uses TRBV5-6 with TRBJ1-3; 11 bases align to TRBD1. J lost 4 bases, V lost 4 bases, and 16 bases had no gene match. The germline gives CDR1 SGHDT, CDR2 YYEEEE. The CDR3 totals 19 residues. DNA for the CDR3: TGTGCCAGCAGCCTAGAGTGGAGGACAGGGGGCTCGTCCGGAAACACCATATATTTT. Amino acids: CASSLEWRTGGSSGNTIYF.

This chain uses TRBV19 with TRBJ2-1; 8 bases map to TRBD2. The germline CDR1 and CDR2 sequences are LNHDA and SQIVND (reference sequence). The CDR3 totals 16 residues. The V gene end was trimmed by 8 bases and the J gene end by 4 bases; junction bases not matched to a gene: 13. As DNA, the CDR3 is TGTGCCAGTCAGACATGGCGGGGGGCCGGGTACAATGAGCAGTTCTTC. This encodes CASQTWRGAGYNEQFF.

The chain employs TRBV24-1 and TRBJ2-5; no clear D gene. The CDR3 extends over 15 amino acids. The V end lost 4 bases, the J end lost 1 base, and 12 bases lay between the germline ends. Germline V gene lookup returns CDR1 KGHDR and CDR2 SFDVKD. CDR3 sequence (DNA): TGTGCCACCAGTGACCCTACCCGCTTCCAAGAGACCCAGTACTTC. Its translation is CATSDPTRFQETQYF.

The V gene is TRBV14, the J gene TRBJ2-3; the match to TRBD2 covers 8 bases. This CDR3 comprises 20 residues. J was trimmed by 2 bases and V by 1 base; bases with no gene match: 17. CDR1 is SGHDN and CDR2 is FVKESK in the germline V gene. The CDR3 sequence is CASSQGIVGGARSSTDTQYF. CDR3 nucleotide sequence: TGTGCCAGCAGCCAAGGAATTGTCGGGGGGGCAAGGTCCTCCACAGATACGCAGTATTTT.

The chain joins TRBV24-1 to TRBJ2-1; weak D call: TRBD2 (5 bases). Germline lookup yields CDR1 KGHDR and CDR2 SFDVKD. The CDR3 is 14 amino acids. V was shortened by 2 bases and J by 11 bases, with 15 bases between the two germline ends. The CDR3 coding sequence is TGTGCCACCAGTGATTGGACTGGCACCTTAAAGCAGTTCTTC. It codes for CATSDWTGTLKQFF.

This clone showed up just once. This chain uses TRBV9 with TRBJ2-3; 7 bases map to TRBD1. J gave up 3 bases and V 0 bases, and 4 bases lay outside the gene matches. Germline V gene lookup returns CDR1 SGDLS and CDR2 YYNGEE. CDR3 size: 15 residues. CDR3 bases: TGTGCCAGCAGCGTAGAAAGGGGGCGGACAGATACGCAGTATTTT. Amino acids: CASSVERGRTDTQYF.

V usage is TRBV27 and J usage is TRBJ2-7, with 10 bases identical to TRBD2. The CDR3 is 15 amino acids. Trimming removed 10 bases from V and 5 bases from J; junction bases left unmatched: 14. Germline loops: CDR1 MNHEY, CDR2 SMNVEV (reference sequence). The CDR3 DNA follows: TGTGCCAACCCACGAAAGCGGGGGGGCGGCGACGAGCAGTACTTC. Translating it yields CANPRKRGGGDEQYF.

This sequence joins TRBV18 and TRBJ1-2; a possible D gene is TRBD1 (6 bases). V shed 5 bases and J shed 2 bases, with 12 bases lying between them. Germline assignment: CDR1 KGHSH and CDR2 LQKENI. The CDR3 sequence is 14 residues long. The CDR3 loop reads CASSFDRTNYGYTF. CDR3 DNA sequence: TGTGCCAGCTCATTTGACAGGACCAACTATGGCTACACCTTC.

The V gene is TRBV18, the J gene TRBJ1-1, with 12 nucleotides matching TRBD1. V dropped 3 bases and J dropped 5; count of bases not matched to a gene: 7. The germline V gene has CDR1 KGHSH and CDR2 LQKENI. The CDR3 length is 16 residues. The CDR3 spells CASSPLGTGGLTEAFF. The CDR3 region has the DNA TGTGCCAGCTCACCCCTCGGGACAGGGGGCTTGACTGAAGCTTTCTTT.

The genes are TRBV2 and TRBJ1-5; D is perhaps TRBD1 (6 bases). The germline CDR1 and CDR2 sequences are SNHLY and FYNNEI. The V end lost 2 bases, the J end lost 6 bases, and 17 bases lay between the germline ends. The CDR3 spans 16 residues. The CDR3 reads CASSESSQGLGQPQHF. For the CDR3, the DNA is TGTGCCAGCAGTGAATCGTCACAGGGTCTCGGTCAGCCCCAGCATTTT.

CDR3 in amino acids: CASSLASNYGYTF. CDR3 bases: TGTGCCAGCAGTCTAGCCTCTAACTATGGCTACACCTTC. The chain joins TRBV6-5 to TRBJ1-2; D is undetermined. Trimming pared 5 bases from V and 0 bases from J, leaving 7 bases between. The CDR3 runs to 13 residues. Germline loops: CDR1 MNHEY, CDR2 SVGAGI.

This chain links TRBV15 with TRBJ2-7; the match to TRBD2 covers 9 bases. This CDR3 contains 15 residues. Germline loops: CDR1 LNHNV, CDR2 YYDKDF (reference sequence). The V and J ends lost 3 bases and 2 bases, in that order; junction bases with no gene match: 5. The CDR3 sequence is CATSRSGGLPYEQYF. DNA for the CDR3: TGTGCCACCAGCAGGAGCGGGGGGTTGCCCTACGAGCAGTACTTC.

V usage is TRBV4-2 and J usage is TRBJ2-5, with D perhaps matching TRBD2 (6 bases). The CDR3 covers 16 residues. Germline CDR1 and CDR2: LGHNA and YNFKEQ. Trimming left V 0 bases short and J 5 bases short, with 16 bases between. CDR3 protein: CASSQDGAGGEETQYF. CDR3 nucleotides: TGTGCCAGCAGCCAAGATGGGGCGGGCGGGGAGGAGACCCAGTACTTC.

In DNA, the CDR3 is TGCAGTGCTAGTGAGGACAGGGGGGATCAGCCCCAGCATTTT. Residues: CSASEDRGDQPQHF. The rearrangement joins TRBV20-1 to TRBJ1-5; 10 nucleotides agree with TRBD1. CDR1 DFQATT and CDR2 SNEGSKA come from the germline V gene (reference sequence). The V and J ends lost 3 bases and 5 bases, in that order; junction bases with no gene match: 4. The CDR3 covers 14 residues.

The V and J genes are TRBV6-5 and TRBJ1-2; D unresolved. This CDR3 comprises 13 residues. The germline V gene encodes CDR1 MNHEY and CDR2 SVGAGI. Trimming took off 2 bases at V and 6 bases at J, with 10 bases between the two ends. CDR3 protein: CASSYDLVDGYTF. CDR3 nucleotide sequence: TGTGCCAGCAGTTACGACTTGGTAGATGGCTACACCTTC.

This chain links TRBV6-1 with TRBJ2-1, with TRBD2 matching 9 bases. After removal of 3 bases from V and 6 bases from J, the junction contained 6 bases not matched to a gene. CDR3 length: 15 amino acids. Germline CDR1 is MNHNS and CDR2 is SASEGT. This chain's CDR3 is CASSDRLAASNEQFF. The DNA for the CDR3 is TGTGCCAGCAGTGATCGACTAGCGGCGTCCAATGAGCAGTTCTTC.

This chain uses TRBV27 with TRBJ1-2, with 7 nucleotides matching TRBD1. Germline CDR1 MNHEY, CDR2 SMNVEV (reference sequence). The CDR3 is made up of 15 amino acids. The V and J ends lost 0 bases and 0 bases, in that order; junction bases with no gene match: 1. The CDR3 sequence is CASSLSQGANYGYTF. In DNA form, the CDR3 reads TGTGCCAGCAGTTTATCGCAGGGGGCTAACTATGGCTACACCTTC.

The V gene is TRBV6-5, the J gene TRBJ2-7; 11 bases agree with TRBD1. J lost 5 bases, V lost 7 bases, and 7 bases had no gene match. Germline CDR1 reads MNHEY; CDR2 reads SVGAGI. The CDR3 has 14 amino acids. CDR3 amino acids: CASMLDRGHNEQYF. The CDR3 DNA reads as TGTGCCAGCATGTTGGACAGGGGGCATAACGAGCAGTACTTC.

This chain uses TRBV5-1 with TRBJ2-7; TRBD1 matches at 9 bases. The V segment lost 0 bases and the J segment 4 bases; nucleotides outside the gene matches: 5. CDR3 length: 15 residues. Germline CDR1 SGHRS, CDR2 YFSETQ. The DNA for the CDR3 is TGCGCCAGCAGCTTGGGTGGACAGGGGTGGTACGAGCAGTACTTC. Protein sequence: CASSLGGQGWYEQYF.

The chain uses TRBV29-1 and TRBJ2-1; TRBD2 matches at 10 bases. CDR3 size: 15 residues. Losses at the gene ends were 1 base for V and 9 bases for J; bases not matched to a gene: 9. CDR1 and CDR2 from the germline V gene are SQVTM and ANQGSEA. In nucleotides, the CDR3 is TGCAGCGTTGAAGGGAGCGGGGGGGCCAGGGGTGAGCAGTTCTTC. It specifies CSVEGSGGARGEQFF.

This chain joins TRBV7-9 and TRBJ2-2; D is unclear. The CDR3 extends over 16 amino acids. Germline V gene sequence: CDR1 SEHNR, CDR2 FQNEAQ (reference sequence). Trimming stripped 4 bases from V and 2 bases from J, with 14 bases between. The CDR3 DNA is TGTGCCAGCAGCTCCGATCAGTGGTCTAACACCGGGGAGCTGTTTTTT. It yields the protein CASSSDQWSNTGELFF.

This clone was seen a few times. This chain links TRBV15 with TRBJ1-6; D is uncertain. V was shortened by 0 bases and J by 1 base, with 10 bases between the two germline ends. This CDR3 region has 17 residues. The germline V gene encodes CDR1 LNHNV and CDR2 YYDKDF (reference sequence). In DNA form, the CDR3 reads TGTGCCACCAGCAGAGATCCCCGGGGATCCTATAATTCACCCCTCCACTTT. Translating gives CATSRDPRGSYNSPLHF.

The J gene is TRBJ1-6, the V gene TRBV19; no reliable D call. Germline CDR1 and CDR2: LNHDA and SQIVND (reference sequence). V lost 10 bases, J lost 10 bases, and 14 bases lay in between. The CDR3 totals 12 residues. Here the CDR3 DNA reads TGTGCCACCGGGGAGGTCGGATCACCCCTCCACTTT. It yields the protein CATGEVGSPLHF.

The J gene is TRBJ2-5, the V gene TRBV5-1; 7 nucleotides agree with TRBD1. With V trimmed by 0 bases and J by 3 bases, 8 bases remained unmatched. This CDR3 has 16 residues. CDR1 and CDR2 from the germline V gene are SGHRS and YFSETQ. CDR3 protein: CASSLVGTDREETQYF. The CDR3 nucleotides read TGCGCCAGCAGCTTGGTGGGAACCGACAGGGAAGAGACCCAGTACTTC.

CDR3 in DNA: TGTGCCAGCAGCGGAGGACGGACTAGCCGCTCAGGGACCCAGTACTTC. This translates into CASSGGRTSRSGTQYF. The rearrangement joins TRBV11-3 to TRBJ2-5; TRBD2 agrees at 8 bases. Trimming took 5 bases from V and 7 from J; bases not matched to a gene: 15. The CDR3 loop spans 16 amino acids. Per germline, CDR1 SGHNT and CDR2 YENEEA.

The rearrangement joins TRBV5-6 to TRBJ2-1; 10 bases map to TRBD1. The CDR3 spans 16 residues. J was trimmed by 6 bases and V by 3 bases; bases with no gene match: 9. Germline V gives CDR1 SGHDT, CDR2 YYEEEE. CDR3 amino acids: CASSWGRDRGFNEQFF. CDR3 in DNA: TGTGCCAGCAGCTGGGGTCGGGACAGGGGTTTCAATGAGCAGTTCTTC.